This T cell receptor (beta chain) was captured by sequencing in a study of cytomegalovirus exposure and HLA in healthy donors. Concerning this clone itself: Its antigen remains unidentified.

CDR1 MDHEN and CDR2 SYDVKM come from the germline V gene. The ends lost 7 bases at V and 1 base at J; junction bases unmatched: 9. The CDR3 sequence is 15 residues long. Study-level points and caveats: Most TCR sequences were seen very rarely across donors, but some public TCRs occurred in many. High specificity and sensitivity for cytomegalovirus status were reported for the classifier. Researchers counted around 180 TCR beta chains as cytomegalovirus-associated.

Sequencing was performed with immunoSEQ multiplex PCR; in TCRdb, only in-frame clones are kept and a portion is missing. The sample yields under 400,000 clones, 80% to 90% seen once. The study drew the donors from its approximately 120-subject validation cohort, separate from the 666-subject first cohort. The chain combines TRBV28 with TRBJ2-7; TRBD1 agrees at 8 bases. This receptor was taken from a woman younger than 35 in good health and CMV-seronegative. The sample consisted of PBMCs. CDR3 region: CASTLEDRVSYEQYF. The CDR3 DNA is TGTGCCAGCACCCTCGAGGACAGGGTGTCCTACGAGCAGTACTTC. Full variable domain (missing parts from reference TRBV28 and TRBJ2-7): DVKVTQSSRYLVKRTGEKVFLECVQDMDHENMFWYRQDPGLGLRLIYFSYDVKMKEKGDIPEGYSVSREKKERFSLILESASTNQTSMYLCASTLEDRVSYEQYFGPGTRLTVT.